This T cell receptor beta chain emerged from a study of patients and donors after allogeneic stem cell transplantation. Trimming at V came to 5 bases and at J to 4 bases, leaving 6 bases not matched to a gene. Germline CDR1 and CDR2: KGHDR and SFDVKD. The CDR3 runs to 16 residues. Via MiXCR, TCRdb re-called the RT-PCR reads, giving one row per CDR3 protein. The sample carries 390,000 or so distinct CDR3 sequences, 16% recorded once. The TCR was taken from a human donor who was either an allogeneic HSCT recipient or a stem cell or donor lymphocyte infusion donor (not recorded which). It is not recorded whose cells these are; they may come from a transplant donor. The sample consisted of blood, either unsorted or a sorted T cell fraction (not recorded which). The chain uses TRBV24-1 and TRBJ2-2; TRBD1 agrees at 10 bases. The CDR3 nucleotides are TGTGCCACCAGTGGGTGGACAGGGGGAGGCACCGGGGAGCTGTTTTTT. Its protein is CATSGWTGGGTGELFF.